The clone carrying this TCR beta chain occurred a few times. Its cognate antigen is unknown. The data were taken from a study of cytomegalovirus exposure and HLA in healthy donors. Study-wide context: Tens of millions of unique TCRs from HLA-typed donors were held in an early release of data. Study-wide results and limits: A later analysis found most CMV-associated TCR beta chains apparently HLA-restricted. Rarity held for most TCR sequences, but there were some public TCRs that occurred in many donors. There were around 160 TCR beta chains listed as cytomegalovirus-associated.

It was with 60 Vbeta and 13 Jbeta primers that the PCR ran. Using immunoSEQ multiplex PCR, the repertoire was profiled, and TCRdb retains in-frame clones only, with some absent. The sample carries around 190,000 clones, roughly 79% recorded once. Trimming took off 7 bases at V and 9 bases at J, with 21 bases between the two ends. Germline loops: CDR1 LNHDA, CDR2 SQIVND (reference sequence). The CDR3 sequence is 14 residues long. This chain connects TRBV19 to TRBJ1-1; no definite D call. This sequence originates from a man aged 30 to 45 in good health and CMV-seronegative. The material sequenced was PBMCs. CDR3 nucleotide sequence: TGTGCCAGTAACCCACCCCGTGGTAAACATCAAGCTTTCTTT. Translation gives CASNPPRGKHQAFF. Drawing the rest from reference TRBV19 and TRBJ1-1, the complete variable domain is DGGITQSPKYLFRKEGQNVTLSCEQNLNHDAMYWYRQDPGQGLRLIYYSQIVNDFQKGDIAEGYSVSREKKESFPLTVTSAQKNPTAFYLCASNPPRGKHQAFFGQGTRLTVV.